A single sample is the source of the 18 T cell receptor beta chains below, sequenced in a study of blood T cell repertoires in COVID-19 (dated by TCRdb to the early 2020s). Receptors were amplified or captured by the immunoSEQ multiplex PCR assay. Drawn from immuneACCESS, this table holds only the in-frame rearrangements with V and J called that TCRdb kept. Clones are partly lost; checked studies trace under half to an unresolved V gene and leave the rest unexplained. Within this sample are tens of thousands of clones, with roughly nine tenths of them counted one time only. The ten largest clones add up to around 9.4% of the sample. Sequenced: peripheral blood. All receptors come from a human donor in a cohort sampled during active COVID-19.

V gene TRBV5-4 combines with J gene TRBJ1-5; D gene unclear. The germline V and J ends were trimmed by 2 bases and 4 bases, with 7 bases remaining between them. From germline, CDR1 is SGHNT and CDR2 YYREEE (reference sequence). The CDR3 has 13 residues. The CDR3 here is CASSFSGNQPQHF. The CDR3 DNA reads as TGTGCCAGCAGCTTTTCAGGAAATCAGCCCCAGCATTTT.

CDR3 region: CASSYPGLASYEQYF. In DNA form, the CDR3 reads TGTGCCAGTAGTTATCCGGGACTAGCTTCCTACGAGCAGTACTTC. V usage is TRBV19 and J usage is TRBJ2-7, with 9 positions matching TRBD2. The V gene's germline CDR1 is LNHDA and CDR2 SQIVND (reference sequence). The junction had 6 bases not matched to a gene; V was cut back by 5 bases and J by 1 base. There are 15 residues in the CDR3.

This chain joins TRBV30 and TRBJ1-4; TRBD1 matches 7 bases. The V gene end was trimmed by 2 bases and the J gene end by 2 bases; junction bases not matched to a gene: 5. The CDR3 contains 15 residues. Germline values: CDR1 GTSNPN, CDR2 SVGIG (reference sequence). CDR3 coding DNA: TGTGCCTGGAGTCCACAGACAGGGACTAATGAAAAACTGTTTTTT. Protein sequence: CAWSPQTGTNEKLFF.

This chain joins TRBV19 and TRBJ2-2; 7 nucleotides align to TRBD2. V lost 4 bases, J lost 4 bases, and 9 bases stayed unmatched. Germline V gene lookup returns CDR1 LNHDA and CDR2 SQIVND (reference sequence). The CDR3 loop spans 16 amino acids. The CDR3 loop reads CASSNRDYGGTGELFF. CDR3 DNA sequence: TGTGCCAGTAGTAACCGGGACTACGGGGGCACCGGGGAGCTGTTTTTT.

V is TRBV28 and J is TRBJ2-5, with 8 bases that match TRBD1. Germline V CDR1 and CDR2: MDHEN, SYDVKM. CDR3 size: 12 residues. V lost 5 bases to trimming and J lost 4 bases; unmatched junction nucleotides: 0. CDR3 bases: TGTGCCAGCAGTGACAGGGGAGAGACCCAGTACTTC. Translation gives CASSDRGETQYF.

The V call is TRBV11-2, the J call TRBJ2-7, with 7 bases lining up with TRBD2. This CDR3 region has 15 residues. CDR1 is SGHAT and CDR2 is FQNNGV in the germline V gene. The V and J ends lost 4 bases and 0 bases, in that order; junction bases with no gene match: 6. CDR3 sequence reads: CASSSSGVSSYEQYF. Here the CDR3 DNA reads TGTGCCAGCAGCTCAAGCGGGGTAAGCTCCTACGAGCAGTACTTC.

As to this clone: At one end the junction does not follow the germline gene, possibly because of a read error. V and J are TRBV6-5 and TRBJ1-2, with D perhaps TRBD1 (5 bases). Germline assignment: CDR1 MNHEY and CDR2 SVGAGI. The CDR3 loop spans 14 amino acids. The CDR3: CASSDSTVGYGYTF. CDR3 DNA: TGTGCCAGCAGTGACTCGACAGTTGGCTATGGCTACACCTTC.

The V call is TRBV7-3, the J call TRBJ1-1; D is uncertain. CDR1 and CDR2 (germline): SGHTA, FQGTGA. The CDR3 spans 10 residues. V lost 3 bases, J lost 8 bases, and 4 bases lay in between. In DNA form, the CDR3 reads TGTGCCAGCAGCTTTCTAGAAGCTTTCTTT. It codes for CASSFLEAFF.

This clone was found a few times. The genes are TRBV4-1 and TRBJ2-7; 9 bases line up with TRBD1. Unmatched junction bases numbered 4, after V lost 5 bases and J lost 2 bases. The CDR3 totals 14 residues. From germline, CDR1 is MGHRA and CDR2 YSYEKL. The CDR3 bases are TGCGCCAGCAGCGACCGGGACAGGGCCTACGAGCAGTACTTC. Translating it yields CASSDRDRAYEQYF.

The V and J genes are TRBV15 and TRBJ1-5; possible D gene TRBD1, 5 bases. CDR3 length equals 16 residues. V dropped 8 bases and J dropped 2 bases, with 19 bases sitting between them. The germline CDR1 and CDR2 sequences are LNHNV and YYDKDF (reference sequence). The CDR3 coding sequence is TGTGCCACCGCCGGACCCGAATGGGGGGGCAATCAGCCCCAGCATTTT. It is translated as CATAGPEWGGNQPQHF.

This chain uses TRBV5-1 with TRBJ2-5; D unclear. Germline V gene sequence: CDR1 SGHRS, CDR2 YFSETQ. This CDR3 comprises 14 residues. The V gene lost 2 bases and the J gene lost 0 bases, with 8 bases spanning the gap. The CDR3 is CASSFARDQETQYF. Written as DNA, the CDR3 is TGCGCCAGCAGCTTCGCCCGGGACCAAGAGACCCAGTACTTC.

In this sample, this clone turned up once. This chain links TRBV28 with TRBJ2-3, with D uncertain. V lost 10 bases and J 6 bases, leaving 11 bases between the germline ends. The CDR3 covers 11 residues. The germline V gene encodes CDR1 MDHEN and CDR2 SYDVKM. DNA for the CDR3: TGTGCCACCCTTTCCGCGGATACGCAGTATTTT. It is translated as CATLSADTQYF.

This clone is labeled medium-sized. Within the sample, other DNA sequences also encode this same CDR3. This chain joins TRBV3-1 (or the pseudogene TRBV3-2) and TRBJ1-2; TRBD1 matches 10 bases. J was trimmed by 7 bases and V by 4 bases; bases with no gene match: 3. In germline, CDR1 is LGHDT, CDR2 YNNKEL (reference sequence). CDR3 length equals 13 residues. CDR3: CASSPGTGVGYTF. The DNA of the CDR3 is TGTGCCAGCAGCCCTGGGACAGGGGTTGGCTACACCTTC.

The chain has TRBV9 and TRBJ2-3; a weak D match, TRBD1 (9 bases). Trimming left V 3 bases short and J 2 bases short, with 22 bases between. CDR1 and CDR2 from the germline V gene are SGDLS and YYNGEE. The CDR3 is 18 residues long. The CDR3 loop is CASSAPRGGTGFTDTQYF. As DNA, the CDR3 is TGTGCCAGCAGCGCCCCTCGGGGGGGGACAGGGTTCACAGATACGCAGTATTTT.

Points on this clone: This sample also contains other DNA sequences that code for the same CDR3. This chain connects TRBV30 to TRBJ1-5; a weak D match, TRBD1 (5 bases). Trimming stripped 0 bases from V and 2 bases from J, with 5 bases between. Germline assignment: CDR1 GTSNPN and CDR2 SVGIG (reference sequence). The CDR3 runs 13 residues. The CDR3 nucleotides read TGTGCCTGGAGTGTACAGGGCAATCAGCCCCAGCATTTT. Its translation: CAWSVQGNQPQHF.

This clone turned up a few times. The rearrangement uses TRBV20-1 and TRBJ2-7, with TRBD2 as a possible D gene (6 bases). The V end was cut by 3 bases, the J end by 5 bases, with 14 bases between. CDR1 and CDR2 (germline): DFQATT, SNEGSKA (reference sequence). CDR3 size: 13 residues. For the CDR3, the DNA is TGCAGTGCTAGTGGGAGGAGGGGCCACGAGCAGTACTTC. It specifies CSASGRRGHEQYF.

This rearrangement joins TRBV3-1 (or the pseudogene TRBV3-2) to TRBJ1-1; D perhaps matches TRBD1 (6 bases). The V end was cut by 6 bases, the J end by 3 bases, with 17 bases between. Germline V gene data show CDR1 as LGHDT and CDR2 as YNNKEL (reference sequence). The CDR3 spans 15 residues. CDR3 coding DNA: TGTGCCAGCAGGAAGTGGGGGGGGCGCGACACTGAAGCTTTCTTT. The encoded protein is CASRKWGGRDTEAFF.

This chain links TRBV19 with TRBJ1-2, with a possible D match to TRBD1 (6 bases). The CDR3 runs 14 residues. Germline V lookup: CDR1 LNHDA, CDR2 SQIVND (reference sequence). V was shortened by 7 bases and J by 2 bases, with 14 bases between the two germline ends. In nucleotides, the CDR3 is TGTGCCAGTACCCTACAGGGAACGAACTATGGCTACACCTTC. It yields the protein CASTLQGTNYGYTF.